This paragraph covers one T cell receptor (beta chain) sequence. Its antigen is currently unknown. The data stem from a study of T cells after yellow fever vaccination. About the study: The fractions with low cell numbers were processed using SMART-Seq v4 Ultra Low Input.

Study-wide results and limits: Contaminating bulk clonotypes could be abundant in FACS-sorted repertoires.

In germline, CDR1 is LNHDA, CDR2 SQIVND (reference sequence). V was trimmed by 4 bases and J by 3 bases, leaving 9 bases between them. CDR3 length equals 14 residues. A process of 5'RACE template switching, which added a universal primer site and UMIs, was used to make TCR cDNA. TCRdb ran MiXCR on the 5' RACE reads and lists one entry per CDR3 protein. The sample lists roughly 260,000 distinct CDR3 sequences, 10% to 15% occurring once. The TCR was taken from a man aged 30 to 45 who received the YFV17D yellow fever vaccine. The input for sequencing was CD4+ T cells sorted from PBMCs, taken 45 days after the yellow fever booster vaccination. The genes are TRBV19 and TRBJ2-2; perhaps D is TRBD1 or TRBD2 (5 bases each). This CDR3 is CASSTPGHTGELFF. The CDR3 DNA reads TGTGCCAGTAGTACCCCGGGGCACACCGGGGAGCTGTTTTTT.